This T cell receptor beta chain is from a study of T-cell reconstitution after alpha-beta-depleted transplantation in children. The V end was cut by 0 bases, the J end by 6 bases, with 8 bases between. The CDR3 covers 13 residues. Per germline, CDR1 DFQATT and CDR2 SNEGSKA (reference sequence). Preparation of the TCRbeta library involved a method that used unique molecular identifiers. TCRdb itself ran the PCR reads through MiXCR, one entry per CDR3 protein. The sample shows about 500,000 distinct CDR3 sequences, over 25% of them seen only once. Source: PBMCs from the stem cell graft donor, taken from the stem cell graft. The clonotype was recovered from a human donor who donated a stem cell graft to a child with aplastic anemia. The chain couples TRBV20-1 to TRBJ2-2; D is uncertain. CDR3 loop: CSARDQAPGELFF. The CDR3 DNA is TGCAGTGCTAGAGACCAAGCCCCCGGGGAGCTGTTTTTT.